This T cell receptor beta chain was obtained from a study of shared T cell receptors in the human thymus. Profiling relied on immunoSEQ multiplex PCR, and the TCRdb table lists in-frame clones only, not all of them. The repertoire holds some 700,000 clones, with 70% to 90% as singletons. The ends were cut back, 5 bases at V and 4 bases at J, with 11 bases in the middle. The germline CDR1 and CDR2 sequences are SEHNR and FQNEAQ (reference sequence). The CDR3 totals 13 residues. The sample was also linked to a second study, of human thymus T cells. As reported in that work: The study used thymus tissue resected during corrective heart surgery.

The rearrangement links TRBV7-9 to TRBJ1-2, with D unclear. Sequences were obtained from thymocytes. The sequence derives from a girl under two years old with a congenital heart defect. CDR3 residues: CASSPTGPYGYTF. The DNA for the CDR3 is TGTGCCAGCAGCCCAACTGGGCCCTATGGCTACACCTTC.